This T cell receptor beta chain originates from a study of cytomegalovirus exposure and HLA in healthy donors. Study observations and caveats: According to an earlier analysis, most TCR beta V segments yielded productive rearrangements about 90% or about 30% of the time.

The CDR3 covers 13 residues. From germline, CDR1 is SGDLS and CDR2 YYNGEE. Deletions cut 4 bases from V and 2 bases from J, with 10 bases between. With 60 Vbeta and 13 Jbeta primers, the PCR was carried out. Original data processing: In a later analysis, of some 80 million unique beta chains, about 10 million appeared in at least two donors. Produced via immunoSEQ multiplex PCR; TCRdb's table is partial and in-frame only. V and J calls and clone size follow that table, whereas D and trimming were derived from the DNA. The table lists around 150,000 clones, under 90% of them singletons. For this clone: No antigen is known for it.

Sequencing was performed on PBMCs. The rearrangement joins TRBV9 to TRBJ2-7; D is possibly TRBD1 (6 bases). The TCR sequence derives from a man aged 25-40 years in good health and CMV-seronegative. The CDR3 DNA follows: TGTGCCAGCAGCTCACCAGGGGCCTACGAGCAGTACTTC. Protein product: CASSSPGAYEQYF.